What follows describes a single TCR beta chain. Its cognate antigen is unknown. Profiling relied on immunoSEQ multiplex PCR, and the TCRdb table lists in-frame clones only, not all of them. The sample has some 30,000 clones, 70% to 80% seen once. The data were obtained in a study of cytotoxic CD8 clonotypes in ibrutinib-treated CLL. About the research overall: Enrolment comprised about 10 relapsed/refractory and roughly 15 treatment-naive patients; 17 were IGHV unmutated. Investigators reported some 24 partial and 2 complete responses; after median roughly 70 months, around 15 patients remained remitted and roughly twelve progressed.

General study results and limits: Public clonotypes, an uncommon group, contracted or remained stable on treatment.

This specimen consisted of PBMCs, obtained after 36 months of ibrutinib treatment. The clonotype originates from a human donor with chronic lymphocytic leukemia.

The CDR3 nucleotides read TGTGCCAGCACCTGGGGAGGGGTCGGAGAGACCCAGTACTTC. The encoded protein is CASTWGGVGETQYF. The chain combines TRBV2 with TRBJ2-5, with 7 nucleotides matching TRBD2. V lost 7 bases to trimming and J lost 4 bases; unmatched junction nucleotides: 9. Germline V gene lookup returns CDR1 SNHLY and CDR2 FYNNEI. This CDR3 is built from 14 residues.